This T cell receptor (beta chain) is from a study of T cell repertoires in cytomegalovirus infection. Study-wide context: Selected CMV epitopes included recently identified HLA-C-restricted ones as well as well-studied HLA-B-restricted ones.

Study results and limitations: Totalled public TCR beta family frequency picked out people who carried CMV plus the relevant HLA. In two of eight donors, the top clonotype was HLA-C-restricted CMV-specific.

Only a few counts were recorded for this clonotype. Its target is not known. This CDR3 has 16 residues. Trimming left V 6 bases short and J 4 bases short, with 21 bases between. Germline-derived CDR1 and CDR2 are LNHDA and SQIVND (reference sequence). TCRdb reprocessed the reads via MiXCR and lists one record per CDR3 protein. This table holds roughly 500,000 distinct CDR3 sequences, roughly a third found once. The TCR sequence derives from a human donor in good health (CMV status not recorded). Some clones in this sample may be carry-over from other donors' samples. This rearrangement joins TRBV19 to TRBJ1-1; D unresolved. Sample: cultured PBMCs, taken from culture after CMV antigen stimulation. The CDR3 nucleotides are TGTGCCAGTAGCCGCCCCGGTGTCTCTATAACCACTGAAGCTTTCTTT. It specifies CASSRPGVSITTEAFF.